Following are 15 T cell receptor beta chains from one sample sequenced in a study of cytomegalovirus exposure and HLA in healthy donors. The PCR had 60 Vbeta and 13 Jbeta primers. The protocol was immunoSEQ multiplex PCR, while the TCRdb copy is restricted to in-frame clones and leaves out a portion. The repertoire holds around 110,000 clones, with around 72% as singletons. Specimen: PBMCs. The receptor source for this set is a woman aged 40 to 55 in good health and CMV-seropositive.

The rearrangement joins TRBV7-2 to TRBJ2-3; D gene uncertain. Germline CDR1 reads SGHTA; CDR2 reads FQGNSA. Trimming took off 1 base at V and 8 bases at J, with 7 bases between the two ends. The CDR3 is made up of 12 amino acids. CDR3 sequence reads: CASSLGRSTQYF. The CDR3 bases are TGTGCCAGCAGCTTAGGGCGGTCTACGCAGTATTTT.

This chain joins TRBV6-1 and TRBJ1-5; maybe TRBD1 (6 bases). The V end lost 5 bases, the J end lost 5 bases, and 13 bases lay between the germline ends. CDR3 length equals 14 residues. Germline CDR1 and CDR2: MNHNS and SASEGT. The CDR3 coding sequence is TGTGCCAGCAGTCCCCGTGAGGGGGATCAGCCCCAGCATTTT. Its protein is CASSPREGDQPQHF.

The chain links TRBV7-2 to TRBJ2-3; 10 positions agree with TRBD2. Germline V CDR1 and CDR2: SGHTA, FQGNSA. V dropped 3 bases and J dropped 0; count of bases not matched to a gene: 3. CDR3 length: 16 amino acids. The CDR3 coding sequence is TGTGCCAGCAGCTTCTTAGCGGGGGGTAGCACAGATACGCAGTATTTT. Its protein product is CASSFLAGGSTDTQYF.

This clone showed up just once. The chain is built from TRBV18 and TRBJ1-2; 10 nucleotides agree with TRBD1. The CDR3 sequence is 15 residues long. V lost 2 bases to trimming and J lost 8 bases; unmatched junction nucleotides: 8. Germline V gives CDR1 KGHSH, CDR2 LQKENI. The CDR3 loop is CASSPTGTGDGGYTF. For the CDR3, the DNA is TGTGCCAGCTCACCAACCGGGACAGGGGATGGAGGCTACACCTTC.

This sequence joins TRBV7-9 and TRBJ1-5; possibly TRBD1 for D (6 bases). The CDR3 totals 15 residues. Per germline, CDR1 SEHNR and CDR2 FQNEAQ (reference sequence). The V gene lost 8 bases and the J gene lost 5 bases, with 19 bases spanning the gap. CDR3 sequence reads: CASAGEGHSYQPQHF. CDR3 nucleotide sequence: TGTGCCAGCGCCGGAGAGGGACATTCATATCAGCCCCAGCATTTT.

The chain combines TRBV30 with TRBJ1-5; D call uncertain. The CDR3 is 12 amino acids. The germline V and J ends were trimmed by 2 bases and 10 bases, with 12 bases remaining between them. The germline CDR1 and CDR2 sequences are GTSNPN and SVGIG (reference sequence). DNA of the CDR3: TGTGCCTGGAGTTCGGGAATTGAACCCCAGCATTTT. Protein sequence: CAWSSGIEPQHF.

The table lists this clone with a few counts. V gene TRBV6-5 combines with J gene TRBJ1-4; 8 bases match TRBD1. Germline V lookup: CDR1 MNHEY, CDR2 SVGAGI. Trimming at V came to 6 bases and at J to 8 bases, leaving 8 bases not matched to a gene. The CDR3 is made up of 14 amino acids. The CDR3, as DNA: TGTGCCAGCAGCCCGGACAGGGCGAGGGAAAAACTGTTTTTT. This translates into CASSPDRAREKLFF.

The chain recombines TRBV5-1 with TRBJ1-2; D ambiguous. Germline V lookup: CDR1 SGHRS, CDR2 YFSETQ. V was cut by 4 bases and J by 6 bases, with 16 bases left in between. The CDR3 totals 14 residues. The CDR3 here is CASSVEGRGDGYTF. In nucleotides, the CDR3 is TGCGCCAGCAGCGTCGAAGGTCGGGGTGATGGCTACACCTTC. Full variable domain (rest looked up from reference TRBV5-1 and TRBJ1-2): KAGVTQTPRYLIKTRGQQVTLSCSPISGHRSVSWYQQTPGQGLQFLFEYFSETQRNKGNFPGRFSGRQFSNSRSEMNVSTLELGDSALYLCASSVEGRGDGYTFGSGTRLTVV.

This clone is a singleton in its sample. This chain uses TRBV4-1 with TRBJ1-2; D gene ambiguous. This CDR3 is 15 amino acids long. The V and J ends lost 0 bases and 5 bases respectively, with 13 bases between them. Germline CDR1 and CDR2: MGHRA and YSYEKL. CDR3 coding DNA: TGCGCCAGCAGCCAAGAGGGAGTCTTGGGTTATGGCTACACCTTC. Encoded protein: CASSQEGVLGYGYTF.

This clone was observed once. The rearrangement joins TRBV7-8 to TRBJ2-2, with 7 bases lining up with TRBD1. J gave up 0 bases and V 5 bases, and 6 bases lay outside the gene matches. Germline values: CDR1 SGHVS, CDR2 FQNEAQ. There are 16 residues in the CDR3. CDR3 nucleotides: TGTGCCAGCAGCCCTCGGACAGGTGCGAACACCGGGGAGCTGTTTTTT. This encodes CASSPRTGANTGELFF.

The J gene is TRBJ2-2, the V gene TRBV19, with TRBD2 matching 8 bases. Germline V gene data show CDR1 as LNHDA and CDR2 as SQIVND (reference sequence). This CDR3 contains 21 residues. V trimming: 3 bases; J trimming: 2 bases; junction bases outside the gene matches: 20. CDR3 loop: CASSMVQRRAGGDHNTGELFF. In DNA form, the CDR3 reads TGTGCCAGTAGTATGGTACAGAGGCGGGCGGGGGGAGACCATAACACCGGGGAGCTGTTTTTT.

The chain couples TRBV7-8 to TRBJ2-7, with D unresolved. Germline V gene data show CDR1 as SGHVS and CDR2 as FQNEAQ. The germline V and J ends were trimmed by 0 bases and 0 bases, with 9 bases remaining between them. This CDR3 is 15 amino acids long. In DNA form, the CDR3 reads TGTGCCAGCAGCTTAGCTCCCAGAACCTCCTACGAGCAGTACTTC. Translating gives CASSLAPRTSYEQYF.

The CDR3 is CASSELGTVSGYTF. DNA of the CDR3: TGTGCCAGCAGTGAATTGGGGACAGTAAGTGGCTACACCTTC. The chain uses TRBV6-1 and TRBJ1-2, with 7 bases identical to TRBD1. Germline CDR1 MNHNS, CDR2 SASEGT. CDR3 length equals 14 residues. V lost 2 bases and J lost 7; bases outside the gene matches: 7.

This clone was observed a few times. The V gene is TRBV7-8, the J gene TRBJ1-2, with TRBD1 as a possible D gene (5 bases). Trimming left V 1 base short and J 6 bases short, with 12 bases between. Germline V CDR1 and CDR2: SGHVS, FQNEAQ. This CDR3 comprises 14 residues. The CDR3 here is CASSLVDTADGYTF. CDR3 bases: TGTGCCAGCAGCTTAGTGGACACCGCAGATGGCTACACCTTC.

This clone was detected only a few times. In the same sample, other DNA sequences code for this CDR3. The CDR3 sequence is CAIKWTVRNTIYF. DNA for the CDR3: TGTGCCATCAAATGGACAGTTCGGAACACCATATATTTT. The chain has TRBV10-3 and TRBJ1-3; D may be TRBD1 (6 bases). V was shortened by 7 bases and J by 7 bases, with 14 bases between the two germline ends. Germline loops: CDR1 ENHRY, CDR2 SYGVKD. This CDR3 comprises 13 residues.